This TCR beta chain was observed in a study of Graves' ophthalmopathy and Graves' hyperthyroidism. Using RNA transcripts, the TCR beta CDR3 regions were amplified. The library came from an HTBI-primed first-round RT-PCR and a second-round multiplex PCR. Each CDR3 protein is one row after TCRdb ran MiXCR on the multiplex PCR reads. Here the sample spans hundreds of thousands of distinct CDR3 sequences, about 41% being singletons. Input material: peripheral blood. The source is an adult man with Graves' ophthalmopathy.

CDR3 protein: CASSRNGNRKTGNTIYF. In nucleotides, the CDR3 is TGCGCCAGCAGCCGAAACGGCAACAGGAAAACTGGAAACACCATATATTTT. The rearrangement uses TRBV5-1 and TRBJ1-3; D is possibly TRBD1 (5 bases). Trimming cost V 4 bases and J 2 bases, with 19 bases left between them. Germline V lookup: CDR1 SGHRS, CDR2 YFSETQ. This CDR3 contains 17 residues.